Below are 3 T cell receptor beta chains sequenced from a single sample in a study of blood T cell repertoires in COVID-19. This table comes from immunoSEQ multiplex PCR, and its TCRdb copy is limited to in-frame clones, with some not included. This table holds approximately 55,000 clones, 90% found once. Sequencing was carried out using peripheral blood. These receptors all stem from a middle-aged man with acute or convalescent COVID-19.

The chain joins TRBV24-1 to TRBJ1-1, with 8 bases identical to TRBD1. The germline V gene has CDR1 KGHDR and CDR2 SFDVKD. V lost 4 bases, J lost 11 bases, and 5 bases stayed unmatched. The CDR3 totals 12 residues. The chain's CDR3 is CATSDTGGEAFF. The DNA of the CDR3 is TGTGCCACCAGTGACACAGGGGGAGAGGCTTTCTTT.

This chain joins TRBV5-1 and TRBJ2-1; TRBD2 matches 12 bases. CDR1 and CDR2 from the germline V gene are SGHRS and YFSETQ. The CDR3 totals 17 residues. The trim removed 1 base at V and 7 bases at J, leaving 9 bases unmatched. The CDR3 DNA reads TGCGCCAGCAGCTTGTTCCTAGCGGGAGGGCACGAAAATGAGCAGTTCTTC. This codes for CASSLFLAGGHENEQFF.

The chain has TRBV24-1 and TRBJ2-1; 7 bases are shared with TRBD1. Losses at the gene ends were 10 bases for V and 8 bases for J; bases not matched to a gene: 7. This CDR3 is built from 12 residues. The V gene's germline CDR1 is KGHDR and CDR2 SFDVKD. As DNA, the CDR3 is TGTGCCACGGGGGAACAGGGGTATGAGCAGTTCTTC. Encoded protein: CATGEQGYEQFF.